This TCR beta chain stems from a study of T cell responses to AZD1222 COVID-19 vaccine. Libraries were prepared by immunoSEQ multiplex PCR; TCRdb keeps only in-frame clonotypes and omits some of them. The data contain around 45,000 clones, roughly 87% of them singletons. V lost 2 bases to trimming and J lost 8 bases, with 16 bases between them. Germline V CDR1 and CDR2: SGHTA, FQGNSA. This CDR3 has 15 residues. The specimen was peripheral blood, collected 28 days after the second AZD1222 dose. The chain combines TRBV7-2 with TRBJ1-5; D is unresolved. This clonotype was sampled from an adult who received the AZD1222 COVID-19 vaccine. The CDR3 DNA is TGTGCCAGCAGCTTAAATCCCGGGAGGTCGGAGCCCCAGCATTTT. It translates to CASSLNPGRSEPQHF.